The T cell receptor (beta chain) under discussion was sequenced for a study of blood T cell repertoires in COVID-19. Study details: Nucleic acid was either cDNA or gDNA, and it came from T cells, B-cell-depleted T cells, or PBMCs.

The Seattle site enrolled patients during active infection and followed them longitudinally. Assay used: immunoSEQ multiplex PCR; TCRdb lists only in-frame clones, some missing. The table shows 450,000 or so clones, with 89% occurring only once. This CDR3 contains 14 residues. Germline V lookup: CDR1 LNHDA, CDR2 SQIVND (reference sequence). V dropped 10 bases and J dropped 6; count of bases not matched to a gene: 11. This chain uses TRBV19 with TRBJ2-1, with 8 bases lining up with TRBD2. The clonotype originates from a man in his late teens or twenties with COVID-19, enrolled during active disease. Sequencing used peripheral blood. For the CDR3, the DNA is TGTGCCACGAAACCGGGGGGGCTTATCAATGAGCAGTTCTTC. As protein: CATKPGGLINEQFF.